The subject of this entry is one TCR beta chain. This clonotype was picked up many times. Its antigen specificity is not known. No base qualities exist here, and no much larger clone lies one base off it. Ophthalmopathy patients had moderately to severely active disease, with a Clinical Activity Score of 3 or more, a NOSPECS grade of 4 or more, and a disease duration of less than 3 months. Any patient with an uncontrolled infection, another autoimmune disease, pregnancy or lactation was excluded. Diagnoses were based on clinical symptoms, serum thyroxine and TRAb, thyroid ultrasound and orbital computed tomography. PBMCs were separated from around 9.1 ml of fresh peripheral blood using Ficoll-Paque density gradient centrifugation. Total RNA was extracted using Trizol reagent, and RNA quality was assessed on an Agilent 2100 Bioanalyzer. V is shortened by 3 bases, J by 4 bases, and the region joining them spans 6 bases. Via the germline V gene, CDR1 is MDHEN and CDR2 SYDVKM. Spanning cysteine to phenylalanine, the CDR3 consists of 12 amino acids. The entry retains the CDR3 DNA only, 36 bases that are in frame from base 1.

The sample belongs to a study of T cells in Graves' hyperthyroidism and ophthalmopathy (dated by TCRdb to the late 2010s). Broadly, across the study: Peripheral blood was collected at initial diagnosis, before any treatment. The study also compared thyroid tissue and blood T-cell repertoires from over 5 Graves' hyperthyroidism patients. Following sampling, methimazole starting at 30 mg daily was given to hyperthyroidism patients, and high-dose intravenous methylprednisolone was given to ophthalmopathy patients. The paper describes TCR Vbeta CDR3 sequencing of 120 to 150 peripheral blood samples, made up of some 40 ophthalmopathy patients, some 76 hyperthyroidism patients and about 17 progressor patients. To identify distinguishing TCR V-J signatures, a discovery cohort of 100 patients was used, comprising some 45 with Graves' ophthalmopathy and around 60 with stable Graves' hyperthyroidism. Prospective prediction of ophthalmopathy was tested in an independent validation cohort consisting of some 18 hyperthyroidism patients and more than 15 patients who later progressed to ophthalmopathy. For training and testing, the 80 to 100 patients in the discovery cohort were randomly divided in a 7:3 ratio. Paper-wide results and their limitations: Most expanded thyroid clonotypes (frequency above 0.001) were also found in blood, which suggests that blood repertoires may mirror thyroid immune responses. In validation, progression to ophthalmopathy was predicted by the model with nearly 71% sensitivity and roughly 76% specificity, a median of approximately 7.1 months before onset. In cross-validation, a model built on a 13 V-J signature told ophthalmopathy apart from stable hyperthyroidism with about 90% sensitivity and roughly 83% specificity, and in testing the same model reached 80%/75%. No statistical method was used to set the sample size in advance, and investigators knew the group allocation.

The TCR beta CDR3 regions were amplified from the RNA transcripts. A first-round RT-PCR of the TCR CDR3 used the HTBI primer set with the Qiagen OneStep RT-PCR kit. Libraries were constructed in a second round of multiplex PCR, after which size selection and purification were carried out. The libraries were sequenced on an Illumina HiSeq2000 using paired-end 100 bp reads. The authors' analysis ran thus. Raw data were processed with SOAPnuke, discarding reads with adapters, uncalled bases, mean Phred below 15, or no exact constant-primer or identifier match. COPE v1.2.5 was used to merge high-quality paired reads, and clonotypes were defined as unique nucleotide sequences. Clonotypes were aligned to IMGT TRBV, TRBD and TRBJ reference segments using MiTCR v1.1. Only V-J combinations with frequency above 0.0001, covering 99% to 99.2% of repertoires, were analysed. The TCS score was defined as F50 (clonal expansion) divided by E x V (chaos), with BLOSUM62-based TCRdist calculated between CDR3 peptides within each V-J. Welch's t-statistics and random forest reduced roughly 540 V-J features to about 13, which were used in a naive Bayes classifier (R e1071). TCRdb applied fastp at Q25 and MiXCR to the public reads, then kept only in-frame beta chains. Entries are consolidated by CDR3 protein sequence, retaining the most common genes and DNA. These V and J calls are TCRdb output, not the study's own analysis. Recorded for this sample are 530,000 or so distinct CDR3 sequences; approximately 17% of them occurred a single time. Clones ranked in the top ten supply roughly a sixth of the sample.

The sequence links TRBV28 to TRBJ1-2; no confident D gene assignment can be made. Sequenced sample: blood. This TCR was recovered from a woman between 18 and 29 years old with Graves' ophthalmopathy. The sequenced DNA: TGTGCCAGCAGTTTGGCGGGCTATGGCTACACCTTC. It translates to CASSLAGYGYTF.